Listed below are T cell receptor beta chains from one sample, sequenced in a study of cytomegalovirus exposure and HLA in healthy donors. The table came from immunoSEQ multiplex PCR; TCRdb's copy has only in-frame clones and leaves some out. The sample holds over 200,000 clones; around 73% are singletons and the top ten take around 4%. Sequencing was carried out using PBMCs. These TCRs come from a male donor in good health and CMV-seronegative. The CDR3 runs from the conserved cysteine through the conserved F or W. The D gene is left open where the match is weak. Clone size is not always given. Where it is, it says once, few, many or a class for expanded clones.

clone_size	d_call	j_call	v_call	cdr3_aa	cdr3_nt
NA	NA	TRBJ2-2	TRBV5-1	CASSPRENTGELFF	TGCGCCAGCAGCCCGAGGGAAAACACCGGGGAGCTGTTTTTT
NA	NA	TRBJ2-6	TRBV28	CASSPGGSGANVLTF	TGTGCCAGCAGCCCCGGTGGCTCTGGGGCCAACGTCCTGACTTTC
NA	NA	TRBJ2-7	TRBV6-5	CASSSRGGTEKYEQYF	TGTGCCAGCAGTTCCCGGGGGGGGACAGAGAAATACGAGCAGTACTTC
once	NA	TRBJ2-2	TRBV11-2	CASSLGLLETGELFF	TGTGCCAGCAGCTTAGGCTTACTAGAGACCGGGGAGCTGTTTTTT
NA	NA	TRBJ1-5	TRBV28	CASSLVLGATSNQPQHF	TGTGCCAGCAGTTTGGTGTTGGGGGCCACAAGCAATCAGCCCCAGCATTTT
NA	NA	TRBJ2-7	TRBV6-4	CASSEGPSYEQYF	TGTGCCAGCAGTGAGGGGCCCTCCTACGAGCAGTACTTC
NA	NA	TRBJ2-7	TRBV28	CASSYPNGGSEQYF	TGTGCCAGCAGTTATCCCAACGGGGGAAGCGAGCAGTACTTC
few	NA	TRBJ2-6	TRBV29-1	CSVETGSGANVLTF	TGCAGCGTTGAAACAGGGTCCGGGGCCAACGTCCTGACTTTC
NA	TRBD2	TRBJ2-3	TRBV13	CASGEGRTDTQYF	TGTGCCAGCGGGGAGGGGCGGACAGATACGCAGTATTTT
NA	TRBD1	TRBJ2-6	TRBV19	CASNDRGAGANVLTF	TGTGCCAGTAACGACAGGGGTGCAGGGGCCAACGTCCTGACTTTC
few	NA	TRBJ2-7	TRBV6-5	CASSRTASSYEQYF	TGTGCCAGCAGTCGGACAGCGAGCTCCTACGAGCAGTACTTC
NA	NA	TRBJ1-5	TRBV6-1	CASSEAVMRAQHF	TGTGCCAGCAGTGAAGCTGTTATGCGGGCCCAGCATTTT
NA	TRBD2	TRBJ2-7	TRBV28	CASSPQRTSGVNEQYF	TGTGCCAGCAGTCCGCAACGGACTAGCGGGGTCAACGAGCAGTACTTC
few	NA	TRBJ1-3	TRBV6-5	CASTTLGRNTIYF	TGTGCCAGCACCACTCTAGGTAGAAACACCATATATTTT
NA	NA	TRBJ1-2	TRBV19	CASSGAINYGYTF	TGTGCCAGTAGCGGAGCTATCAACTATGGCTACACCTTC
NA	NA	TRBJ2-1	TRBV9	CASSVLTINGGGRNEQFF	TGTGCCAGCAGCGTACTAACTATCAACGGCGGCGGTCGCAATGAGCAGTTCTTC
NA	TRBD1	TRBJ1-1	TRBV28	CASSGQGRGNTEAFF	TGTGCCAGCAGCGGACAGGGGCGAGGGAACACTGAAGCTTTCTTT
NA	TRBD2	TRBJ2-1	TRBV7-2	CASSLKGISGSSYNEQFF	TGTGCCAGCAGCTTAAAAGGAATTAGCGGGAGCTCCTACAATGAGCAGTTCTTC
NA	TRBD1	TRBJ1-1	TRBV29-1	CSVEAPRDRGNTEAFF	TGCAGCGTTGAAGCACCCCGGGACAGGGGGAACACTGAAGCTTTCTTT
NA	TRBD2	TRBJ2-7	TRBV9	CASSVGISGSNHEQYF	TGTGCCAGCAGCGTAGGGATCAGCGGGAGCAACCACGAGCAGTACTTC
NA	NA	TRBJ2-7	TRBV28	CASSDVQDPTYEQYF	TGTGCCAGCAGCGACGTACAGGACCCGACCTACGAGCAGTACTTC
NA	NA	TRBJ2-5	TRBV10-1	CASSDRGGQETQYF	TGCGCCAGCAGTGACAGGGGAGGGCAAGAGACCCAGTACTTC
NA	NA	TRBJ2-2	TRBV4-1	CASSPWTAFANTGELFF	TGCGCCAGCAGCCCATGGACAGCGTTCGCGAACACCGGGGAGCTGTTTTTT
NA	NA	TRBJ2-7	TRBV19	CASSIAGRDYEQYF	TGTGCCAGTAGTATAGCCGGCAGGGACTACGAGCAGTACTTC
NA	TRBD1	TRBJ1-1	TRBV18	CASSPQQGGGTEAFF	TGTGCCAGCTCACCTCAACAGGGGGGGGGCACTGAAGCTTTCTTT
NA	NA	TRBJ1-4	TRBV29-1	CSVANGATGEKLFF	TGCAGCGTCGCGAATGGGGCTACGGGTGAAAAACTGTTTTTT
NA	TRBD1	TRBJ1-2	TRBV27	CASSLSGQGFPWDYGYTF	TGTGCCAGCAGTTTATCGGGACAGGGATTCCCATGGGACTATGGCTACACCTTC
NA	TRBD1	TRBJ1-1	TRBV6-1	CASSYPDRGTEAFF	TGTGCCAGCAGTTATCCCGACAGGGGCACTGAAGCTTTCTTT
NA	TRBD1	TRBJ1-1	TRBV5-8	CASSPTGPEAFF	TGTGCCAGCAGCCCGACAGGGCCCGAAGCTTTCTTT
NA	TRBD1	TRBJ1-1	TRBV7-3	CASSPTGPQAEAFF	TGTGCCAGCAGCCCGACAGGGCCGCAGGCTGAAGCTTTCTTT
NA	TRBD2	TRBJ2-1	TRBV15	CATSRAQRGTSGRGKNEQFF	TGTGCCACCAGCAGAGCCCAACGCGGGACTAGCGGGAGGGGGAAGAATGAGCAGTTCTTC
many	TRBD2	TRBJ2-7	TRBV4-1	CASSESTVTSGSFYEQYF	TGCGCCAGTTCCGAGTCGACGGTTACTAGCGGGAGTTTCTACGAGCAGTACTTC
NA	NA	TRBJ1-1	TRBV7-3	CASSGGPQGTEAFF	TGTGCCAGCAGCGGCGGCCCTCAGGGCACTGAAGCTTTCTTT
NA	NA	TRBJ2-2	TRBV5-1	CASSLWGLAKNVGTGELFF	TGCGCCAGCAGTCTCTGGGGGCTAGCCAAGAACGTTGGAACCGGGGAGCTGTTTTTT
NA	TRBD1	TRBJ2-3	TRBV28	CASSRDRINTDTQYF	TGTGCCAGCAGTCGGGACAGGATTAACACAGATACGCAGTATTTT
few	NA	TRBJ1-1	TRBV18	CASSPGGEAFF	TGTGCCAGCTCACCCGGCGGTGAAGCTTTCTTT
NA	TRBD2	TRBJ2-1	TRBV6-5	CASSYEGLATEQFF	TGTGCCAGCAGTTACGAGGGACTAGCGACTGAGCAGTTCTTC